This passage covers 5 T cell receptor beta chains from one sample sequenced in a study of blood T cell repertoires in COVID-19. Using immunoSEQ multiplex PCR, the repertoire was profiled, and TCRdb retains in-frame clones only, with some absent. Among 250,000 to 300,000 clones, around 92% were seen once, and the ten largest hold under 2.5%. Sequenced input: PBMCs or T cells enriched from blood (not recorded which). These TCRs come from a woman in her fifties or sixties who had recovered from COVID-19.

V and J are TRBV7-9 and TRBJ2-2; D ambiguous. CDR1 is SEHNR and CDR2 is FQNEAQ in the germline V gene (reference sequence). The CDR3 covers 13 residues. The ends were cut back, 1 base at V and 8 bases at J, with 8 bases in the middle. The CDR3 DNA reads as TGTGCCAGCAGCTTAGATCCCGTTGGGGAGCTGTTTTTT. This codes for CASSLDPVGELFF.

This sequence joins TRBV19 and TRBJ1-2; 7 bases fit TRBD1. CDR1 LNHDA and CDR2 SQIVND come from the germline V gene (reference sequence). This CDR3 spans 14 amino acids. V dropped 6 bases and J dropped 4; count of bases not matched to a gene: 8. In DNA, the CDR3 is TGTGCCAGTAGCCGACAGGGCTGGAGCTATGGCTACACCTTC. Translating gives CASSRQGWSYGYTF.

V usage is TRBV6-5 and J usage is TRBJ2-7; D perhaps matches TRBD2 (5 bases). This CDR3 has 14 residues. The V and J ends lost 8 bases and 1 base respectively, with 15 bases between them. CDR1 and CDR2 (germline): MNHEY, SVGAGI. CDR3 sequence reads: CASSIGSGSYEQYF. The CDR3 DNA is TGTGCCAGCTCTATAGGATCGGGGTCCTACGAGCAGTACTTC.

As DNA, the CDR3 is TGTGCCAGCAGTGAGGGACAGGGCATGCCCCAGCATTTT. It specifies CASSEGQGMPQHF. The gene calls are TRBV2 and TRBJ1-5; 9 bases agree with TRBD1. The germline V gene encodes CDR1 SNHLY and CDR2 FYNNEI. The CDR3 runs 13 residues. V lost 3 bases to trimming and J lost 9 bases; unmatched junction nucleotides: 3.

This chain uses TRBV5-4 with TRBJ1-2; the match to TRBD1 covers 10 bases. The CDR3 is 15 residues long. Germline CDR1 SGHNT, CDR2 YYREEE (reference sequence). V trimming: 4 bases; J trimming: 8 bases; junction bases outside the gene matches: 11. The CDR3 DNA is TGTGCCAGCAGCGCTCGGGACAGGGGAGTGGGGGGCTACACCTTC. Protein: CASSARDRGVGGYTF.